This TCR beta chain was sequenced for a study of T cell repertoires in cytomegalovirus infection (dated by TCRdb to about 2019). Some background on the complete study: Donor HLA type was relevant to the analysis, because carriage of CMV infection together with the matching HLA type was indicated by public TCR beta signatures.

The paper's findings and limits, for the study overall: In both this cohort and an independent cohort of 352 donors, the cumulative frequency of public TCR beta family members distinguished carriers of CMV infection plus the relevant HLA type. The ex vivo response was dominated by HLA-C-restricted CMV-specific TCR beta clonotypes, and the single most frequent clonotype in two of eight donors was supplied by these HLA-C-restricted clonotypes.

Trimming costs V 1 base and J 0 bases, and their ends lie 7 bases apart. From cysteine to phenylalanine, the CDR3 is 14 amino acids long. Of all the DNA, just the CDR3 is kept, 42 bases in frame from base 1. CDR1 and CDR2 are read off the germline V gene (reference sequence) as DFQATT and SNEGSKA. The sequencer was an Illumina HiSeq 1500. TCRdb redid the processing of the public reads, applying fastp at Q25 and MiXCR, and retained in-frame beta chains. A single entry per CDR3 protein holds the most common genes and DNA from its merged rows. For this sample the table gives 290,000 or so distinct CDR3 sequences, of which 8% to 10% were detected only once. The ten largest clones add up to over 2.5% of the sample. This clonotype has a count of ten or more. It lacks a known antigen. It has no much larger one-base neighbor in the sample; base qualities were not kept.

The receptor chain draws on TRBV20-1 and TRBJ1-3; no D gene call is confident. The clonotype was recovered from a human donor in good health (CMV status not recorded). Some clones in this sample may be carry-over from other donors' samples. The sample taken for sequencing was PBMCs. The sequence in DNA is TGCAGTGCTAGAGGGCTCCGCTCTGGAAACACCATATATTTT. Its protein reads: CSARGLRSGNTIYF.